The next 8 T cell receptor beta chains were all read from a single sample in a study of T-cell memory formation after mild COVID-19. TCRdb re-called the 5' RACE reads through MiXCR, storing one row per CDR3 protein. In the table there are fewer than 95,000 distinct CDR3 sequences, around an eighth of which are singletons. The sequenced sample consisted of PBMCs or a T cell subset sorted from them (not recorded which). These receptors all stem from an adult woman who had mild COVID-19 (a few samples of this study predate the infection). Cell type and time point are not known.

The chain joins TRBV6-4 to TRBJ1-2, with D uncertain. V gave up 5 bases and J gave up 4 bases, with 14 bases separating them. The length of the CDR3 is 14 residues. Germline CDR1 and CDR2: MRHNA and SNTAGT. This CDR3 is CASSPLASGYGYTF. The CDR3 region has the DNA TGTGCCAGCAGTCCCCTCGCCTCGGGCTATGGCTACACCTTC.

This rearrangement joins TRBV28 to TRBJ2-5; 7 bases match TRBD1. J was trimmed by 2 bases and V by 3 bases; bases with no gene match: 3. The CDR3 is made up of 14 amino acids. The germline gives CDR1 MDHEN, CDR2 SYDVKM. The CDR3 is CASSFQGVQETQYF. The DNA for the CDR3 is TGTGCCAGCAGTTTCCAGGGGGTACAAGAGACCCAGTACTTC.

This chain connects TRBV24-1 to TRBJ2-1; D is unresolved. V was shortened by 2 bases and J by 9 bases, with 4 bases between the two germline ends. CDR3 length: 11 residues. CDR1 is KGHDR and CDR2 is SFDVKD in the germline V gene. The CDR3 region has the DNA TGTGCCACCAGTGATTACGGTGAGCAGTTCTTC. It encodes CATSDYGEQFF.

The chain links TRBV25-1 to TRBJ2-3; TRBD2 might be the D (6 bases). This CDR3 spans 16 amino acids. CDR1 is MGHDK, CDR2 SYGVNS, per germline. V was pared by 1 base and J by 0 bases, with 11 bases between. CDR3 loop: CASSEWAGFSTDTQYF. CDR3 DNA sequence: TGTGCCAGCAGTGAATGGGCGGGATTTAGCACAGATACGCAGTATTTT.

J is TRBJ1-2 and V is TRBV29-1; no firm D call. Germline V gene lookup returns CDR1 SQVTM and CDR2 ANQGSEA. The CDR3 is 15 residues long. V was cut by 1 base and J by 3 bases, with 15 bases left in between. As DNA, the CDR3 is TGCAGCGTTGAAGGCGAGGGAGGGATCCACTATGGCTACACCTTC. This gives the protein CSVEGEGGIHYGYTF.

This chain links TRBV7-8 with TRBJ1-1; no clear D gene. The germline V gene encodes CDR1 SGHVS and CDR2 FQNEAQ. Trimming took off 1 base at V and 1 base at J, with 7 bases between the two ends. The CDR3 runs 14 residues. CDR3 sequence (DNA): TGTGCCAGCAGCTTAGGACTCCGGAACACTGAAGCTTTCTTT. Encoded protein: CASSLGLRNTEAFF.

The rearrangement links TRBV6-5 to TRBJ1-1; D uncertain. The CDR3 sequence is 13 residues long. Per germline, CDR1 MNHEY and CDR2 SVGAGI. Trimming stripped 1 base from V and 5 bases from J, with 8 bases between. The CDR3 sequence is CASSYLGGTEAFF. CDR3 sequence (DNA): TGTGCCAGCAGTTACTTGGGTGGGACTGAAGCTTTCTTT.

This clonotype was seen repeatedly, ten times or more. The chain links TRBV2 to TRBJ2-7; the D is unclear. The germline V and J ends were trimmed by 7 bases and 5 bases, with 12 bases remaining between them. The V gene's germline CDR1 is SNHLY and CDR2 FYNNEI. The CDR3 totals 12 residues. This chain's CDR3 is CASMVAQDEQYF. The CDR3 DNA is TGTGCCAGCATGGTCGCCCAGGACGAGCAGTACTTC.